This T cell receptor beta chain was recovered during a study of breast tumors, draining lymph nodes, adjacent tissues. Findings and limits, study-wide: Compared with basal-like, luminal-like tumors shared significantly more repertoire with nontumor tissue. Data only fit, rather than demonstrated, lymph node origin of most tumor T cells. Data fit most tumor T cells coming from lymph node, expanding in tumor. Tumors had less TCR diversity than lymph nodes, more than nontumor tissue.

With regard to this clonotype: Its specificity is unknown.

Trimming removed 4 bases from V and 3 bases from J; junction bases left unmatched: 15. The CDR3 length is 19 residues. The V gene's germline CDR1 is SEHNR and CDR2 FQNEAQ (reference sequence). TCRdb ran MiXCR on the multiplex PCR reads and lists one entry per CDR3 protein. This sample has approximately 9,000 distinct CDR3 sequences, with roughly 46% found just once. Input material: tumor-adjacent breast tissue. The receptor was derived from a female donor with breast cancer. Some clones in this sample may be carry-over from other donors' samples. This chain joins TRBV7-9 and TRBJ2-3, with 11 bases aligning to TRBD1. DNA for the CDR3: TGTGCCAGCAGCTCGACCCGGACAGGGGGCCCCAGGGGGACAGATACGCAGTATTTT. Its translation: CASSSTRTGGPRGTDTQYF.